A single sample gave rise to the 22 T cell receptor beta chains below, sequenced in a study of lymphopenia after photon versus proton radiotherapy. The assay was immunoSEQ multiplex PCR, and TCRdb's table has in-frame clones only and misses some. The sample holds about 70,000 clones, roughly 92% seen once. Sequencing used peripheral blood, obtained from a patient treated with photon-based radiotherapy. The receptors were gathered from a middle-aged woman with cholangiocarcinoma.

CDR3 coding DNA: TGTGCCAGCAGCCCCCAAGCGGGGGGCTCCTACGAGCAGTACTTC. Amino acids: CASSPQAGGSYEQYF. The V call is TRBV7-3, the J call TRBJ2-7; TRBD2 agrees at 9 bases. Per germline, CDR1 SGHTA and CDR2 FQGTGA. The CDR3 totals 15 residues. V lost 5 bases and J lost 0; bases outside the gene matches: 5. Full variable domain (rest looked up from reference TRBV7-3 and TRBJ2-7): GAGVSQTPSNKVTEKGKYVELRCDPISGHTALYWYRQSLGQGPEFLIYFQGTGAADDSGLPNDRFFAVRPEGSVSTLKIQRTERGDSAVYLCASSPQAGGSYEQYFGPGTRLTVT.

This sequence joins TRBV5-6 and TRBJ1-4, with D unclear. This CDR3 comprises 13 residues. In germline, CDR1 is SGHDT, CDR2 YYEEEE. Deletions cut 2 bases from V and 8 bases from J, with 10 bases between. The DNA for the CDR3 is TGTGCCAGCAGCTTCCGACGTAACGAAAAACTGTTTTTT. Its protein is CASSFRRNEKLFF.

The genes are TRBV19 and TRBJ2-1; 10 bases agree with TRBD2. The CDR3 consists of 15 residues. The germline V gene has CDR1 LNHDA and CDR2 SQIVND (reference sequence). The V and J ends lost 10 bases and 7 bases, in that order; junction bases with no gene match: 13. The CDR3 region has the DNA TGTGCCACTACCCTTGATGGTAGCGGGGGGAATGAGCAGTTCTTC. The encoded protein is CATTLDGSGGNEQFF.

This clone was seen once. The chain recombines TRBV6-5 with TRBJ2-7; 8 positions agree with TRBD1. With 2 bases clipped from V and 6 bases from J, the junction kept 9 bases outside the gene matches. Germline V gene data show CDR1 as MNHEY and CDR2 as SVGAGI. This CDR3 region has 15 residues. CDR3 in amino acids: CASSYLGQGSGEQYF. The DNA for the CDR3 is TGTGCCAGCAGTTACCTAGGACAGGGCTCAGGCGAGCAGTACTTC.

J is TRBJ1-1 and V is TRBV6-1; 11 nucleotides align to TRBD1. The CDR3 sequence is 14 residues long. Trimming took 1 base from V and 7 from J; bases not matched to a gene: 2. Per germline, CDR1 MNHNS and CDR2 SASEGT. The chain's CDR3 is CASSEGTGGGEAFF. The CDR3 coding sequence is TGTGCCAGCAGTGAAGGGACAGGGGGCGGTGAAGCTTTCTTT.

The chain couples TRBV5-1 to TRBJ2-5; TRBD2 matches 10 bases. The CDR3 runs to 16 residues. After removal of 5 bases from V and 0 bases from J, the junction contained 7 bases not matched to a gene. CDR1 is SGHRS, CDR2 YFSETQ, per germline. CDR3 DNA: TGCGCCAGCAGGGTTGGACTAGCGGACTACCAAGAGACCCAGTACTTC. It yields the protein CASRVGLADYQETQYF.

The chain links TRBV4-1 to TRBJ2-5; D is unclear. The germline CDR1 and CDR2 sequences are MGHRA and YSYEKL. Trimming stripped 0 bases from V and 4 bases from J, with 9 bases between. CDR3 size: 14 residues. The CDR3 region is CASSQDSARETQYF. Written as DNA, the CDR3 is TGCGCCAGCAGCCAAGATTCAGCACGAGAGACCCAGTACTTC.

The CDR3 nucleotides are TGTGCCAGCAGCTGGCCAGGGGTATATGGCTACACCTTC. Translating it yields CASSWPGVYGYTF. The J gene is TRBJ1-2, the V gene TRBV5-6, with D maybe TRBD1 (6 bases). The V and J ends lost 3 bases and 5 bases respectively, with 11 bases between them. This CDR3 comprises 13 residues. Germline V gene sequence: CDR1 SGHDT, CDR2 YYEEEE.

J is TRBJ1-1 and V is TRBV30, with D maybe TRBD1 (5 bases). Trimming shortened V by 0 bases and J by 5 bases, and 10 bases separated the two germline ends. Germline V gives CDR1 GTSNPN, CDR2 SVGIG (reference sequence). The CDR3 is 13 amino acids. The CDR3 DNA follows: TGTGCCTGGAGTGTGGTCAGGGCGACTGAAGCTTTCTTT. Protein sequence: CAWSVVRATEAFF. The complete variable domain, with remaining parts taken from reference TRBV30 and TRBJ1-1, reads SQTIHQWPATLVQPVGSPLSLECTVEGTSNPNLYWYRQAAGRGLQLLFYSVGIGQISSEVPQNLSASRPQDRQFILSSKKLLLSDSGFYLCAWSVVRATEAFFGQGTRLTVV.

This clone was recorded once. This chain's CDR3 is CASSQGPSYEQYF. The CDR3 DNA reads as TGCGCCAGCAGCCAAGGGCCCAGCTACGAGCAGTACTTC. The chain is built from TRBV4-1 and TRBJ2-7; D remains unclear. Trimming left V 1 base short and J 3 bases short, with 7 bases between. CDR1 is MGHRA and CDR2 is YSYEKL in the germline V gene. CDR3 size: 13 residues.

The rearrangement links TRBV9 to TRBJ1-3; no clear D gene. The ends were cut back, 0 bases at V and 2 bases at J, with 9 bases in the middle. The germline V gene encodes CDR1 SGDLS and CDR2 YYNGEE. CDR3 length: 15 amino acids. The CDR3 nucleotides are TGTGCCAGCAGCGTAGCTACCATCCCTGGAAACACCATATATTTT. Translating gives CASSVATIPGNTIYF.

As DNA, the CDR3 is TGTGCCAGCAGCCTCGCAGGGGGCACTGAAGCTTTCTTT. Translation: CASSLAGGTEAFF. The chain joins TRBV2 to TRBJ1-1, with TRBD1 identical over 7 bases. Germline CDR1 SNHLY, CDR2 FYNNEI. V gave up 6 bases and J gave up 4 bases; unmatched junction bases: 5. This CDR3 comprises 13 residues. Based on the CDR3 plus reference TRBV2 and TRBJ1-1, the full variable domain is EPEVTQTPSHQVTQMGQEVILRCVPISNHLYFYWYRQILGQKVEFLVSFYNNEISEKSEIFDDQFSVERPDGSNFTLKIRSTKLEDSAMYFCASSLAGGTEAFFGQGTRLTVV.

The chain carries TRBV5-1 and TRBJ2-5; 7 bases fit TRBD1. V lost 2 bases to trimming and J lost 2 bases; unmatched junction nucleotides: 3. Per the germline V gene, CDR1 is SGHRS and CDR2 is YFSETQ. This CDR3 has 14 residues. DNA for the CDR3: TGCGCCAGCAGCTTCGGGACAGCTCAAGAGACCCAGTACTTC. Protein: CASSFGTAQETQYF.

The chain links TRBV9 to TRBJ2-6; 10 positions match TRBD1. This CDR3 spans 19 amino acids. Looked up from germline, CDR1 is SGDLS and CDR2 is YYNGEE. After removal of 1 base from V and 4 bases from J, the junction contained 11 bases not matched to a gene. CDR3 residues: CASSVKGTGVITGANVLTF. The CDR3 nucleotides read TGTGCCAGCAGCGTAAAAGGGACAGGGGTTATCACCGGGGCCAACGTCCTGACTTTC. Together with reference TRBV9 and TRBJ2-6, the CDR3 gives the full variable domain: DSGVTQTPKHLITATGQRVTLRCSPRSGDLSVYWYQQSLDQGLQFLIQYYNGEERAKGNILERFSAQQFPDLHSELNLSSLELGDSALYFCASSVKGTGVITGANVLTFGAGSRLTVL.

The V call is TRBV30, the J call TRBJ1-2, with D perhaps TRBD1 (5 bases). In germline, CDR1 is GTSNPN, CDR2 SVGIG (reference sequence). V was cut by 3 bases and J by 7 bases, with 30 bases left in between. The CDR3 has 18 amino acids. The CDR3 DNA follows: TGTGCCTGGAGGGCGCCTCTGGGGGGGTCTCTACTAAGCCGTGGCTACACCTTC. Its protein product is CAWRAPLGGSLLSRGYTF.

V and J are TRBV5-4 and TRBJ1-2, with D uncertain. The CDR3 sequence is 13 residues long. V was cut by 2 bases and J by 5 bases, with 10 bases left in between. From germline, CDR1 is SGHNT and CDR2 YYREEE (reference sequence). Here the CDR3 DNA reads TGTGCCAGCAGCTTACCGGGTCGGTATGGCTACACCTTC. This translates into CASSLPGRYGYTF.

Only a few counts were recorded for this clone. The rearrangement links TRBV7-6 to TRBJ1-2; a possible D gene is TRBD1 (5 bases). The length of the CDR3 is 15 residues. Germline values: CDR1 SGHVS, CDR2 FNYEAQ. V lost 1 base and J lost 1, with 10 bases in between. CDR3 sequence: CASSLVTGNNYGYTF. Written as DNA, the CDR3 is TGTGCCAGCAGCTTAGTTACAGGCAATAACTATGGCTACACCTTC.

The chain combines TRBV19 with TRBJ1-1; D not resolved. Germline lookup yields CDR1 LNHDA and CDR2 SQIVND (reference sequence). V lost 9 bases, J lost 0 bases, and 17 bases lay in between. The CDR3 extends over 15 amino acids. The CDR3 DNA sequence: TGTGCCAGATCCAAGGCGAAAAAAATGAACACTGAAGCTTTCTTT. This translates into CARSKAKKMNTEAFF.

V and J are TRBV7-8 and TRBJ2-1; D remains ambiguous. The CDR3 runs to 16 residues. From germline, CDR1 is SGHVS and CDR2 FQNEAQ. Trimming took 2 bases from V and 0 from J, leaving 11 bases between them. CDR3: CASSLLGPSSYNEQFF. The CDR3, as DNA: TGTGCCAGCAGCTTACTAGGCCCCAGCTCCTACAATGAGCAGTTCTTC.

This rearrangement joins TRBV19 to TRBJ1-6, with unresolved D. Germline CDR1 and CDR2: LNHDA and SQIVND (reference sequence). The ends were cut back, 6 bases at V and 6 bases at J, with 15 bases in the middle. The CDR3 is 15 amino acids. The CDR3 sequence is CASSLTLASNSPLHF. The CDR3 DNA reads TGTGCCAGTAGCCTAACCTTGGCCTCTAATTCACCCCTCCACTTT.

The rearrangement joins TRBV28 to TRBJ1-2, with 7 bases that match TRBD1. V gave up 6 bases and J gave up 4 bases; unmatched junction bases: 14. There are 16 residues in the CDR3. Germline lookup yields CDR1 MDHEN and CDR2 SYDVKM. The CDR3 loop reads CASRPTPTGVRYGYTF. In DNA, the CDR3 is TGTGCCAGCAGGCCGACCCCCACAGGGGTACGCTATGGCTACACCTTC.

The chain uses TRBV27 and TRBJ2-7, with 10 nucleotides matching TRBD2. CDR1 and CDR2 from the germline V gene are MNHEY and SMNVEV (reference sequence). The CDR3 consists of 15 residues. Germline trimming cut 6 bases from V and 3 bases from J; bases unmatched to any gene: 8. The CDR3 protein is CASRPTSGVVYEQYF. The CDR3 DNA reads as TGTGCCAGCAGGCCAACTAGCGGGGTTGTCTACGAGCAGTACTTC.